A selection of T cell receptor beta chains follows, all from one sample in a study of T cells in Graves' hyperthyroidism and ophthalmopathy. TCRdb redid the calling of the multiplex PCR reads with MiXCR, one entry per CDR3 protein. Here the sample spans fewer than 900,000 distinct CDR3 sequences, 18% being singletons. Specimen: blood. Receptor source: a woman aged 50 to 60 with Graves' hyperthyroidism that later progressed to Graves' ophthalmopathy. Both conserved end residues are part of each CDR3. D genes are given only for firm matches. A clone size is listed for some rows: how often the clone was seen (once, few, many), or a class if it is expanded.

CDR3 DNA	CDR3 protein	clone size	D gene	V gene	J gene
TGTGCCACCAGCAGAGATCGAGCTTGGTACGAGCAGTACTTC	CATSRDRAWYEQYF	NA	NA	TRBV15	TRBJ2-7
TGTGCCAGCAGCCAAGGGCCCGTCGGGGGCTCTGAAGCTTTCTTT	CASSQGPVGGSEAFF	many	NA	TRBV3-1	TRBJ1-1
TGTGCCACCTCATTAGATCGGGGGGGTGAAACTGAAGCTTTCTTT	CATSLDRGGETEAFF	NA	NA	TRBV2	TRBJ1-1
TGTGCCAGCAGCCGTACCGGGACTAGCGCGGAAACCCAGTACTTC	CASSRTGTSAETQYF	NA	TRBD2	TRBV7-2	TRBJ2-5
TGTGCCAGCAGTGGGACAGTCGGAAATCAGCCCCAGCATTTT	CASSGTVGNQPQHF	few	NA	TRBV6-1	TRBJ1-5
TGTGCCAGCACTCGGGGGGGACAGGGGGCTTTCTACGAGCAGTACTTC	CASTRGGQGAFYEQYF	few	TRBD1	TRBV6-1	TRBJ2-7
TGTGCCAGTAGTATAGCACTGACAGGGGCCAGCAATGAGCAGTTCTTC	CASSIALTGASNEQFF	NA	TRBD1	TRBV19	TRBJ2-1
TGTGCCATCAGTGAGTCGCCAGGGATGACGAATTCACCCCTCCACTTT	CAISESPGMTNSPLHF	NA	NA	TRBV10-3	TRBJ1-6
TGTGCCAGCAGTTACGGGACCCCCGCCTCCTACAATGAGCAGTTCTTC	CASSYGTPASYNEQFF	few	NA	TRBV6-6	TRBJ2-1
TGTGCCTCCAATCTGGGGGAAGGACATCCCTACGAGCAGTACTTC	CASNLGEGHPYEQYF	once	NA	TRBV10-3	TRBJ2-7
TGTGCCTGGACCAGGGAGAACTATGGCTACACCTTC	CAWTRENYGYTF	many	NA	TRBV30	TRBJ1-2
TGTGCCAGCAGCCAAGATGGGGCAGCCTATGGCTACACCTTC	CASSQDGAAYGYTF	few	NA	TRBV3-1	TRBJ1-2
TGTGCCAGCAGCAGGACAGGGGGCGCGGTCTATGGCTACACCTTC	CASSRTGGAVYGYTF	few	TRBD1	TRBV11-2	TRBJ1-2
TGTGCCAGCAGCCCCCTTGAAGGGGAGACCCAGTACTTC	CASSPLEGETQYF	few	NA	TRBV7-9	TRBJ2-5
TGTGCCAGCAGTTTCGACATGTATAGCAATCAGCCCCAGCATTTT	CASSFDMYSNQPQHF	NA	NA	TRBV27	TRBJ1-5
TGTGCCAGCAGGCAGGACAGCGTTAGCAATCAGCCCCAGCATTTT	CASRQDSVSNQPQHF	NA	NA	TRBV6-2/TRBV6-3	TRBJ1-5
TGTGCCACCAGTGAGGGTAAAAATCAGCCCCAGCATTTT	CATSEGKNQPQHF	few	NA	TRBV24-1	TRBJ1-5
TGCAGTGCTAAGTCGGGACAGGGGGATTCTTTCCGTCTGCCCCAGCATTTT	CSAKSGQGDSFRLPQHF	few	TRBD1	TRBV20-1	TRBJ1-5
TGTGCCAACTCGCCGACGACAGCGGAAGCTTTCTTT	CANSPTTAEAFF	NA	NA	TRBV7-9	TRBJ1-1
TGTGCCAGCAGCCACTCCCGGGACATCCTTAACTATGGCTACACCTTC	CASSHSRDILNYGYTF	many	NA	TRBV2	TRBJ1-2
TGTGCCAGCAGCCAAGATTTGGGACAAAACACCGGGGAGCTGTTTTTT	CASSQDLGQNTGELFF	few	NA	TRBV14	TRBJ2-2
TGTGCCAGCAGACGGGACAGGGGGGCCGGGGAGCTGTTTTTT	CASRRDRGAGELFF	NA	TRBD1	TRBV6-1	TRBJ2-2
TGTGCCTGGAGTGAGGGACAGCGTTCGGGTACGCAGTATTTT	CAWSEGQRSGTQYF	many	TRBD1	TRBV30	TRBJ2-3
TGTGCCAGCCCTCAGTCCAGGAACACTGAAGCTTTCTTT	CASPQSRNTEAFF	few	NA	TRBV2	TRBJ1-1
TGTGCCAGCAGTTTTTTTATCGGTGGCTACACCTTC	CASSFFIGGYTF	many	NA	TRBV12-3/TRBV12-4	TRBJ1-2
TGTGCCAGCAGCTTAGGAGTAATATCCTACGAGCAGTACTTC	CASSLGVISYEQYF	few	NA	TRBV7-8	TRBJ2-7
TGTGCTAGTGGCCTCAGTGTCACTGAAGCTTTCTTT	CASGLSVTEAFF	few	NA	TRBV12-5	TRBJ1-1
TGTGCCAGCAGCGTAGAGATACTATTCCCCGGGGAGCTGTTTTTT	CASSVEILFPGELFF	NA	NA	TRBV9	TRBJ2-2
TGTGCCAGCTCACCACCGCGAGGAACCCAGTACTTC	CASSPPRGTQYF	NA	NA	TRBV18	TRBJ2-5
TGCAGTGCTAGACAAGAGTGGGGCTATGGCTACACCTTC	CSARQEWGYGYTF	NA	NA	TRBV20-1	TRBJ1-2
TGCAGCGTTGTAGGGACAGCCAAATCTGGGGCCAACGTCCTGACTTTC	CSVVGTAKSGANVLTF	few	TRBD1	TRBV29-1	TRBJ2-6
TGTGCCAGCAGCTTAGTGGGACCGCCTAATGAAAAACTGTTTTTT	CASSLVGPPNEKLFF	many	NA	TRBV11-1	TRBJ1-4
TGTGCCAGCAGCCCAGGCGGGGGGAGTTACGAGCAGTACTTC	CASSPGGGSYEQYF	few	TRBD2	TRBV7-3	TRBJ2-7
TGTGCCAGTAGTGCACGGGTCAGCTCCTACAATGAGCAGTTCTTC	CASSARVSSYNEQFF	NA	NA	TRBV19	TRBJ2-1
TGTGCCAGCAGCTTCGGGACAGGGGATGATTCACCCCTCCACTTT	CASSFGTGDDSPLHF	NA	TRBD1	TRBV5-6	TRBJ1-6
TGTGCCAGCAGCCTCCGTAGGGAGCAGTTCTTC	CASSLRREQFF	NA	NA	TRBV9	TRBJ2-1
TGCGCCAGCAGCTTCACCGGGACACCCTACGAGCAGTACTTC	CASSFTGTPYEQYF	few	NA	TRBV5-1	TRBJ2-7
TGTGCCAGCAGTCCACGTGGGCAGGGGAACTATGGCTACACCTTC	CASSPRGQGNYGYTF	few	NA	TRBV6-1	TRBJ1-2
TGCAGTGCTAGAGATTCCCCCGACTATGGCTACACCTTC	CSARDSPDYGYTF	few	NA	TRBV20-1	TRBJ1-2
TGCAGTGCTAGAGATGGGGTGAGACTAGCGGGGTCTAGCACAGATACGCAGTATTTT	CSARDGVRLAGSSTDTQYF	many	TRBD2	TRBV20-1	TRBJ2-3
TGTGCCAGTAAGGGGCCGATAAACACCGGGGAGCTGTTTTTT	CASKGPINTGELFF	NA	NA	TRBV19	TRBJ2-2
TGTGCCAGCAGCCGCCAGGACAGCCTAGAAGCTTTCTTT	CASSRQDSLEAFF	NA	NA	TRBV27	TRBJ1-1
TGCAGCGTTGAAGATCTAGCGGGGCTGAACAATGAGCAGTTCTTC	CSVEDLAGLNNEQFF	NA	TRBD2	TRBV29-1	TRBJ2-1
TGTGCCATCAGTGATGCTCGACAGGGGAGGACCACTGAAGCTTTCTTT	CAISDARQGRTTEAFF	few	TRBD1	TRBV10-3	TRBJ1-1
TGTGCCTGGAGTCCTCTCCCCCTCTACGAGCAGTACTTC	CAWSPLPLYEQYF	many	NA	TRBV30	TRBJ2-7
TGTGCCAGCAGTTGGGGGGGGACAGAGAACACTGAAGCTTTCTTT	CASSWGGTENTEAFF	many	TRBD1	TRBV2	TRBJ1-1
TGTGCCAGCAGTTCGGTTTGGACAGGGGCGAACACTGAAGCTTTCTTT	CASSSVWTGANTEAFF	NA	TRBD1	TRBV27	TRBJ1-1
TGTGCCAGTAGGCCGCTACCGGGACAGCGGAACACTGAAGCTTTCTTT	CASRPLPGQRNTEAFF	NA	TRBD1	TRBV19	TRBJ1-1
TGTGCCAGTAGTACCACCGGGGAGCTGTTTTTT	CASSTTGELFF	NA	NA	TRBV19	TRBJ2-2
TGTGCCAGCAGCTTAGGGTGGGGAACCGGGGAGCTGTTTTTT	CASSLGWGTGELFF	few	NA	TRBV7-8	TRBJ2-2
TGTGCCAGCAGCCTTCGGGGGCGGAGCATTTCTAGCACAGATACGCAGTATTTT	CASSLRGRSISSTDTQYF	many	NA	TRBV11-2	TRBJ2-3
TGTGCCAGCAGTGACTTGTCCGGGGAGCTGTTTTTT	CASSDLSGELFF	NA	NA	TRBV6-1	TRBJ2-2
TGTGCCAGCAGCCAAGATGGCATAATCTATGGCTACACCTTC	CASSQDGIIYGYTF	NA	NA	TRBV3-1	TRBJ1-2
TGCAGTGCTGGAGGGACACAGAACACTGAAGCTTTCTTT	CSAGGTQNTEAFF	NA	NA	TRBV20-1	TRBJ1-1
TGTGCCAGCAGCAAAATACAGGGGTATGGCTACACCTTC	CASSKIQGYGYTF	many	TRBD1	TRBV12-3/TRBV12-4	TRBJ1-2
TGTGCTAGTGGTCTGCAAAGGGATCAGCCCCAGCATTTT	CASGLQRDQPQHF	NA	NA	TRBV12-5	TRBJ1-5
TGTGCCAGCAGTCGGACTAGCGGGAGTACCTACGAGCAGTACTTC	CASSRTSGSTYEQYF	NA	TRBD2	TRBV28	TRBJ2-7
TGCGCCAGCAGCCAAGATCGAGCGGGGGGCCAAGAGACCCAGTACTTC	CASSQDRAGGQETQYF	NA	TRBD2	TRBV4-1	TRBJ2-5
TGTGCCAGCAGTGAACCATTTAGCTCCTACAATGAGCAGTTCTTC	CASSEPFSSYNEQFF	NA	NA	TRBV2	TRBJ2-1